One and the same sample provided the 4 T cell receptor beta chains below, sequenced in a study of blood T cell repertoires in COVID-19. Sequencing was performed with immunoSEQ multiplex PCR; in TCRdb, only in-frame clones are kept and a portion is missing. The data hold 35,000 to 45,000 clones, with roughly 86% observed a single time. The sample consisted of peripheral blood. The source of these receptors is a human donor in a cohort sampled during active COVID-19.

The chain recombines TRBV7-9 with TRBJ1-5; 8 bases align to TRBD1. Trimming removed 8 bases from V and 4 bases from J; junction bases left unmatched: 7. CDR1 is SEHNR, CDR2 FQNEAQ, per germline (reference sequence). This CDR3 is 14 amino acids long. The CDR3 spells CASEAGQGNQPQHF. For the CDR3, the DNA is TGTGCCAGCGAAGCCGGACAGGGAAATCAGCCCCAGCATTTT.

The genes are TRBV18 and TRBJ1-1; D is perhaps TRBD1 (6 bases). Germline V gene lookup returns CDR1 KGHSH and CDR2 LQKENI. The V and J ends lost 5 bases and 0 bases respectively, with 10 bases between them. This CDR3 contains 14 residues. DNA of the CDR3: TGTGCCAGCTCAAGGACAGCAATGAACACTGAAGCTTTCTTT. Translating gives CASSRTAMNTEAFF.

The sample holds one count of this clone. The rearrangement uses TRBV11-1 and TRBJ2-7; D is unclear. V was clipped by 2 bases and J by 6 bases, with 8 bases between them. The CDR3 is 12 residues long. Germline V gives CDR1 SGHAT, CDR2 FQDESV (reference sequence). CDR3 DNA sequence: TGTGCCAGCAGCTTATTCGGTGGCGAGCAGTACTTC. Translating gives CASSLFGGEQYF.

V usage is TRBV6-1 and J usage is TRBJ1-6, with a tentative D call TRBD1 (5 bases). Germline V CDR1 and CDR2: MNHNS, SASEGT. V dropped 2 bases and J dropped 9 bases, with 14 bases sitting between them. The CDR3 length is 15 residues. The CDR3 DNA follows: TGTGCCAGCAGTGAAAGCGGGCAGGGTATTTCACCCCTCCACTTT. It translates to CASSESGQGISPLHF.